This TCR beta chain was documented in a study of blood T cells in healthy people across ages. Whole-study results and caveats: Age brought a roughly linear fall in TCR beta diversity measured per million T cells. More naive CD4+ cells and higher diversity were found in long-lived than in aged donors.

This clonotype has only a few counts. Antigen: not known. With a J-beta primer mix and a sample-barcoded 5' primer, a second PCR ran roughly 6 to 12 cycles. TCRdb reprocessed the 5' RACE reads via MiXCR and lists one record per CDR3 protein. Of 600,000 to 800,000 distinct CDR3 sequences listed, 20% to 25% are singletons. The CDR3 runs 16 residues. The V end was cut by 3 bases, the J end by 1 base, with 14 bases between. Germline loops: CDR1 LGHNA, CDR2 YNFKEQ. The clonotype was recovered from a man between 65 and 85 years old in good health. Specimen: blood. The V and J genes are TRBV4-2 and TRBJ2-3; a possible D gene is TRBD2 (5 bases). In nucleotides, the CDR3 is TGTGCCAGCAGCCACTGGACTTTGGGAGGCACAGATACGCAGTATTTT. Its protein is CASSHWTLGGTDTQYF.